This T cell receptor (beta chain) came from a study of blood T cell repertoires in COVID-19. At the level of the study: The United States, Italy and Spain supplied acute and convalescent COVID-19 samples.

Assay used: immunoSEQ multiplex PCR; TCRdb lists only in-frame clones, some missing. The sample yields 380,000 or so clones, approximately 85% seen once. The CDR3 loop spans 15 amino acids. V was trimmed by 5 bases and J by 4 bases, leaving 14 bases between them. Germline V lookup: CDR1 SSHAT, CDR2 FNYEAQ (reference sequence). Recruits, aged roughly 18 to 95 years, lived in some 25 US areas. Specimen: PBMCs or T cells enriched from blood (not recorded which). The clonotype originates from a woman in her thirties or forties with acute COVID-19. The rearrangement uses TRBV7-7 and TRBJ2-2; tentatively, D is TRBD2 (6 bases). CDR3 sequence reads: CASSRTGVVTGELFF. In DNA form, the CDR3 reads TGTGCCAGCAGCCGAACGGGGGTGGTCACCGGGGAGCTGTTTTTT.